This is a list of T cell receptor beta chains from one sample in a study of OX40 agonist ivuxolimab in advanced cancers. Clones were sequenced by immunoSEQ multiplex PCR, and TCRdb holds only the in-frame ones, with some missing. Altogether 45,000 to 60,000 clones are present, about 74% being singletons, with the ten largest covering around 2.5%. The sequencing here drew on CD4+ or CD8+ T cells sorted from blood, taken in a trial of the OX40 agonist ivuxolimab. The source of these receptors is an adult with an advanced solid tumor such as melanoma, head and neck, liver or kidney cancer. CDR3s include the opening cysteine and the closing phenylalanine or tryptophan. Clone size is not always given. Where it is, it says once, few, many or a class for expanded clones.

j_call clone_size v_call cdr3_aa
TRBJ1-1 . TRBV5-1 CASSLEGTGTDILLEAFF
TRBJ2-7 . TRBV21-1 CASSKVARYEQYF
TRBJ2-1 few TRBV11-3 CASSLGIHAQYNEQFF
TRBJ2-3 once TRBV6-5 CASSRQGLTDTQYF
TRBJ1-4 . TRBV28 CASSLTGGFDRLFF
TRBJ1-2 few TRBV9 CASSVDPGTGGNYGYTF
TRBJ2-5 . TRBV4-2 CASSQDRTGWETQYF
TRBJ2-7 . TRBV2 CASSLTGLAGFEQYF
TRBJ2-3 . TRBV15 CATSRGVVYTDTQYF
TRBJ2-5 few TRBV5-4 CASSLFGGRETQYF
TRBJ2-1 once TRBV11-3 CASSLDSGGSVNEQFF
TRBJ2-7 . TRBV19 CASSMGPNYEQYF
TRBJ2-7 . TRBV6-6 CASSYRPGFYEQYF
TRBJ1-2 . TRBV5-1 CASSFQGAGYGYTF
TRBJ2-4 . TRBV2 CASSVVKNIQYF
TRBJ1-3 medium-sized TRBV7-8 CASSSPWGRVTDHTIYF
TRBJ2-5 . TRBV10-3 CAISEGTGKETQYF
TRBJ2-5 . TRBV2 CASSAGLNQETQYF
TRBJ1-1 . TRBV28 CASSKDTLLMHTEAFF
TRBJ2-5 . TRBV4-2 CASSQEGTVQETQYF
TRBJ2-7 . TRBV27 CASSLSAQGYEQYF
TRBJ2-7 few TRBV6-1 CASSPTSRAEQYF
TRBJ2-1 . TRBV2 CASRHRRTPSPHNEQFF
TRBJ2-7 . TRBV6-1 CASSRLAPYEQYF
TRBJ2-7 many TRBV7-2 CASSSYGWVAGGSSYEQYF
TRBJ2-3 . TRBV19 CATKTGGRDTQYF
TRBJ2-2 once TRBV7-3 CASSTGGPGELFF
TRBJ1-1 . TRBV5-6 CASSPDVGSVNTEAFF
TRBJ2-3 . TRBV7-8 CASSYGRPTDTQYF
TRBJ2-1 . TRBV2 CASTSVGLPLGEQFF
TRBJ2-1 . TRBV4-2 CASSQDRRLNEQFF
TRBJ2-7 . TRBV5-1 CASSPLGQGRSYEQYF
TRBJ2-2 . TRBV11-2 CASSRGTGELFF
TRBJ1-4 . TRBV10-2 CASRATGGVEEKLFF
TRBJ1-2 . TRBV6-5 CASSYSYVTGGDGYTF
TRBJ1-1 medium-sized TRBV6-5 CASSYQAYTEAFF
TRBJ2-1 . TRBV7-3 CASSLTIGRGEQFF
TRBJ2-2 . TRBV29-1 CSVVVGASNTGELFF
TRBJ1-2 few TRBV5-1 CASSLDRDGYTF
TRBJ2-1 . TRBV5-6 CASGRTSGRRGLNEQFF
TRBJ2-3 . TRBV11-3 CASSLGLAVSDTQYF
TRBJ1-2 few TRBV6-4 CASSEGSVANGYTF
TRBJ1-1 . TRBV7-2 CASTSWGANTEAFF
TRBJ2-1 . TRBV18 CASSPDVGRANNEQFF
TRBJ2-5 once TRBV10-1 CASSESPGRTAQYF
TRBJ1-3 . TRBV6-5 CASSYEASGNTIYF
TRBJ1-2 . TRBV6-9 CASSYSRVNYGYTF
TRBJ1-1 few TRBV10-3 CAIRILGGTEAFF